This T cell receptor (beta chain) was sequenced during a study of T cells after yellow fever vaccination. General study points: Re-detected after boosting: most primary clones, around 96% of CD4 and 80% to 90% of CD8. A small share of clonotypes appeared in both CD4 and CD8 compartments.

The table lists this clonotype with many counts. Its antigen remains unidentified. In germline, CDR1 is DFQATT, CDR2 SNEGSKA (reference sequence). V lost 3 bases, J lost 3 bases, and 8 bases stayed unmatched. This CDR3 is built from 15 residues. Template switching with 5'RACE generated the TCR cDNA and added a universal primer site and UMIs. TCRdb called the 5' RACE reads again in MiXCR, with one record for every CDR3 protein. Here the sample spans about 160,000 distinct CDR3 sequences, about 7% being singletons. The J gene is TRBJ1-3, the V gene TRBV20-1; 7 nucleotides agree with TRBD1. The source material was CD4+ T cells sorted from PBMCs, sampled 4 to 5 days after the first yellow fever vaccination. The origin of this receptor is a man aged 18 to 30 who received the YFV17D yellow fever vaccine. CDR3 coding DNA: TGCAGTGCTAGGGACAGGCTATTCGTTGGAAACACCATATATTTT. As protein: CSARDRLFVGNTIYF.